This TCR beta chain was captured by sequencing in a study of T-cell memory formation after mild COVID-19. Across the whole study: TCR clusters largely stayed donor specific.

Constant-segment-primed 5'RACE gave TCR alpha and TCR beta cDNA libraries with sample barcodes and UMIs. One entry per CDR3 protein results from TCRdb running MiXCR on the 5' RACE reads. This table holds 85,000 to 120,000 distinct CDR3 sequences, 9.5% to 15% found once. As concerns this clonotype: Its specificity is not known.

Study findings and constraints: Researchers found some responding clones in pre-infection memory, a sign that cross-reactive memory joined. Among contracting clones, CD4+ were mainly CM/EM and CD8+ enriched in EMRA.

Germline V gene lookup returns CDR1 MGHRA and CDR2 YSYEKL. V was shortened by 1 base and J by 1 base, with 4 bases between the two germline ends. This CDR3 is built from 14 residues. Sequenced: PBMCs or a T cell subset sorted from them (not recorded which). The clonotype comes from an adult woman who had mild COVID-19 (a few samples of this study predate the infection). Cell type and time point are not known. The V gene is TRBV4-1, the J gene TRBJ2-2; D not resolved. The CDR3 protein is CASSQARNTGELFF. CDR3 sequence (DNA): TGCGCCAGCAGCCAAGCCAGGAACACCGGGGAGCTGTTTTTT.